This is a list of T cell receptor beta chains from one sample in a study of T cells in narcolepsy. Sequencing was performed with immunoSEQ multiplex PCR; in TCRdb, only in-frame clones are kept and a portion is missing. The repertoire holds around 35,000 clones, with roughly 80% as singletons. Sequences were obtained from memory (CD45RA-) CD4+ T cells from blood. The receptors stem from a human donor in good health. The CDR3 runs from the conserved cysteine through the conserved F or W. Fields, in order: CDR3 protein, CDR3 DNA, clone size, J gene, D gene, V gene. D genes are given only for firm matches. Rows may omit the clone size; those that give it use once, few, many or a size class.

CDR3: CASSDWAGVTNEQFF; DNA: TGTGCCAGCAGTGACTGGGCGGGAGTGACTAATGAGCAGTTCTTC; size: -; J: TRBJ2-1; D: TRBD2; V: TRBV6-5
CDR3: CASSLDSNYNEQFF; DNA: TGCGCCAGCAGCTTGGACTCAAATTACAATGAGCAGTTCTTC; size: -; J: TRBJ2-1; D: -; V: TRBV5-1
CDR3: CASSTRTGFALAKNIQYF; DNA: TGTGCCAGTAGTACTAGGACAGGATTCGCCTTAGCCAAAAACATTCAGTACTTC; size: -; J: TRBJ2-4; D: TRBD1; V: TRBV19
CDR3: CASSPTRLAGGQGDTQYF; DNA: TGTGCCAGCAGCCCAACCCGGCTAGCGGGGGGGCAGGGAGATACGCAGTATTTT; size: -; J: TRBJ2-3; D: TRBD2; V: TRBV5-4
CDR3: CASSEAAWRHSGNTIYF; DNA: TGTGCCAGCAGTGAAGCGGCCTGGCGCCACTCTGGAAACACCATATATTTT; size: -; J: TRBJ1-3; D: -; V: TRBV6-1
CDR3: CASSQETGGYQPQHF; DNA: TGCGCCAGCAGCCAAGAAACAGGGGGCTATCAGCCCCAGCATTTT; size: few; J: TRBJ1-5; D: TRBD1; V: TRBV4-3
CDR3: CASSLVGETQYF; DNA: TGCGCCAGCAGCTTGGTGGGGGAGACCCAGTACTTC; size: -; J: TRBJ2-5; D: -; V: TRBV5-1
CDR3: CASSLPSGNTIYF; DNA: TGTGCCAGCAGCTTGCCCTCTGGAAACACCATATATTTT; size: -; J: TRBJ1-3; D: -; V: TRBV5-6
CDR3: CASTPGTRNTEAFF; DNA: TGTGCCAGCACCCCCGGGACACGAAACACTGAAGCTTTCTTT; size: -; J: TRBJ1-1; D: -; V: TRBV11-2
CDR3: CASSSTGGKETQYF; DNA: TGTGCCAGCAGTTCTACAGGGGGTAAAGAGACCCAGTACTTC; size: -; J: TRBJ2-5; D: TRBD1; V: TRBV28
CDR3: CASSVGFSGNTIYF; DNA: TGTGCCAGCAGTGTGGGGTTCTCTGGAAACACCATATATTTT; size: -; J: TRBJ1-3; D: -; V: TRBV6-1
CDR3: CASSSGPLDTQYF; DNA: TGTGCCAGCAGCTCTGGGCCCTTAGATACGCAGTATTTT; size: -; J: TRBJ2-3; D: -; V: TRBV7-3
CDR3: CASKDPNTEAFF; DNA: TGTGCCAGCAAAGATCCGAACACTGAAGCTTTCTTT; size: -; J: TRBJ1-1; D: -; V: TRBV6-1
CDR3: CAWVASAYNEQFF; DNA: TGTGCCTGGGTGGCTTCGGCGTACAATGAGCAGTTCTTC; size: -; J: TRBJ2-1; D: -; V: TRBV30
CDR3: CASSPPLGYNEQFF; DNA: TGTGCCAGCTCACCCCCACTGGGCTACAATGAGCAGTTCTTC; size: -; J: TRBJ2-1; D: -; V: TRBV18
CDR3: CASSQPGNMNTEAFF; DNA: TGTGCCAGCAGCCAACCGGGAAATATGAACACTGAAGCTTTCTTT; size: -; J: TRBJ1-1; D: -; V: TRBV14
CDR3: CASIGGSVTEAFF; DNA: TGTGCCAGTATCGGGGGGAGCGTCACTGAAGCTTTCTTT; size: -; J: TRBJ1-1; D: -; V: TRBV19
CDR3: CASRGGAFADEQYF; DNA: TGTGCCAGCAGAGGCGGGGCGTTCGCCGACGAGCAGTACTTC; size: -; J: TRBJ2-7; D: -; V: TRBV27
CDR3: CARTTDTQYF; DNA: TGTGCCAGGACCACAGATACGCAGTATTTT; size: -; J: TRBJ2-3; D: -; V: TRBV27
CDR3: CSVEALGWTQYF; DNA: TGCAGCGTTGAGGCGCTTGGGTGGACCCAGTACTTC; size: -; J: TRBJ2-5; D: -; V: TRBV29-1
CDR3: CASKGGLYGYTF; DNA: TGTGCCAGCAAGGGGGGGCTGTATGGCTACACCTTC; size: -; J: TRBJ1-2; D: -; V: TRBV2
CDR3: CASSASGGSGQPQHF; DNA: TGTGCCAGCAGTGCCTCGGGCGGGAGCGGTCAGCCCCAGCATTTT; size: -; J: TRBJ1-5; D: -; V: TRBV6-1